This T cell receptor (beta chain) is from a study of T cell repertoires in cytomegalovirus infection. Overall study context: CMV epitopes in the study were HLA-C-restricted (recently identified) and HLA-B-restricted (well studied).

This clonotype was recorded many times. Its antigen is unidentified. Compared with germline, one end of the junction differs, possibly owing to a read error. Study conclusions and caveats: Cumulated frequencies of public TCR beta families served to identify carriers of CMV plus the relevant HLA. HLA-C-restricted TCR beta clonotypes specific for CMV led the ex vivo response.

This CDR3 is 17 amino acids long. Germline values: CDR1 SEHNR, CDR2 FQNEAQ (reference sequence). Each CDR3 protein gets one entry after TCRdb re-called the reads with MiXCR. The table lists 750,000 to 950,000 distinct CDR3 sequences, almost 30% of them singletons. The sample was cultured CD8+ T cells from PBMCs, taken from culture after CMV antigen stimulation. The origin of this receptor is a human donor in good health (CMV status not recorded). Some clones in this sample may be carry-over from other donors' samples. The chain carries TRBV7-9 and TRBJ1-6; 8 positions match TRBD1. CDR3 amino acids: CASSLRPPGGYYSPLHF. The CDR3 DNA follows: TGTGCCAGCAGCTTAAGGCCCCCAGGGGGCTATTATTCACCCCTCCACTTT.